One and the same sample provided the 9 T cell receptor beta chains below, sequenced in a study of T-cell reconstitution after alpha-beta-depleted transplantation in children. The library targeted TCRbeta and was prepared with unique molecular identifiers. A single record per CDR3 protein comes from TCRdb applying MiXCR to the PCR reads. The repertoire holds 230,000 or so distinct CDR3 sequences, roughly a tenth seen once, with roughly 5.1% in the top ten. Sequences were derived from PBMCs from the stem cell graft donor, sampled from the stem cell graft. These receptors came from a human donor who donated a stem cell graft to a child with SCID.

This clonotype showed up many times. This chain connects TRBV28 to TRBJ2-5, with 7 bases aligning to TRBD1. The germline CDR1 and CDR2 sequences are MDHEN and SYDVKM. Germline trimming cut 3 bases from V and 2 bases from J; bases unmatched to any gene: 6. The CDR3 loop spans 15 amino acids. The CDR3 sequence: CASSFGTEDQETQYF. CDR3 sequence (DNA): TGTGCCAGCAGTTTCGGGACAGAGGATCAAGAGACCCAGTACTTC.

Ten or more counts support this clonotype. This chain connects TRBV7-2 to TRBJ1-1; D is unclear. The CDR3 sequence is 13 residues long. Germline assignment: CDR1 SGHTA and CDR2 FQGNSA. Between the trimmed V and J ends, which lost 7 bases and 0 bases, there was a span of 9 bases. CDR3 nucleotide sequence: TGTGCCAGCACCCTACACCTGAACACTGAAGCTTTCTTT. This gives the protein CASTLHLNTEAFF.

This clonotype has ten or more counts. The chain joins TRBV25-1 to TRBJ2-3; possibly TRBD1 for D (5 bases). The CDR3 sequence is 14 residues long. The germline CDR1 and CDR2 sequences are MGHDK and SYGVNS. V was trimmed by 4 bases and J by 0 bases, leaving 8 bases between them. As DNA, the CDR3 is TGTGCCAGCAGTGCAGGGCTTAGCACAGATACGCAGTATTTT. It encodes CASSAGLSTDTQYF.

The V gene is TRBV7-2, the J gene TRBJ1-4, with TRBD1 as a possible D gene (6 bases). The V gene's germline CDR1 is SGHTA and CDR2 FQGNSA. This CDR3 has 13 amino acids. The V end was cut by 5 bases, the J end by 6 bases, with 10 bases between. The CDR3 loop is CASSPRGHEKLFF. The CDR3 DNA follows: TGTGCCAGCAGCCCCCGGGGGCATGAAAAACTGTTTTTT.

This clonotype was detected ten times or more. The V gene is TRBV20-1, the J gene TRBJ1-2; 11 nucleotides match TRBD1. CDR1 DFQATT and CDR2 SNEGSKA come from the germline V gene (reference sequence). V was clipped by 0 bases and J by 7 bases; unmatched bases: 4. The CDR3 consists of 14 residues. CDR3 residues: CSARDGQGAGGYTF. DNA of the CDR3: TGCAGTGCTAGAGATGGACAGGGGGCTGGTGGCTACACCTTC.

In this sample, this clonotype turned up many times. A junction end diverges from the germline sequence, so it may reflect a read error. The chain employs TRBV7-2 and TRBJ2-5; 7 positions agree with TRBD1. In germline, CDR1 is SGHTA, CDR2 FQGNSA. This CDR3 region has 12 residues. The CDR3 DNA follows: TGTGCCAGCAGTTTTAGACAGGGCTACCCCCGATTC. This sequence encodes CASSFRQGYPRF. The full variable domain, rest sourced from reference TRBV7-2 and TRBJ2-5, is GAGVSQSPSNKVTEKGKDVELRCDPISGHTALYWYRQSLGQGLEFLIYFQGNSAPDKSGLPSDRFSAERTGGSVSTLTIQRTQQEDSAVYLCASSFRQGYPRFGPGTRLLVL.

This clonotype was detected only a few times. This rearrangement joins TRBV5-1 to TRBJ2-7; tentative D call: TRBD1 (7 bases). The CDR3 sequence is 16 residues long. V was trimmed by 4 bases and J by 2 bases, leaving 19 bases between them. Germline-derived CDR1 and CDR2 are SGHRS and YFSETQ. CDR3 sequence reads: CASSLRGTDRPYEQYF. The DNA for the CDR3 is TGCGCCAGCAGCCTTCGGGGGACGGACAGGCCCTACGAGCAGTACTTC.

In its sample, this clonotype was seen many times. The rearrangement joins TRBV7-2 to TRBJ1-2; D unclear. Trimming pared 2 bases from V and 2 bases from J, leaving 9 bases between. Looked up from germline, CDR1 is SGHTA and CDR2 is FQGNSA. The CDR3 is made up of 14 amino acids. CDR3 region: CASSLSLTNYGYTF. CDR3 sequence (DNA): TGTGCCAGCAGCTTAAGTTTAACCAACTATGGCTACACCTTC. Together with reference TRBV7-2 and TRBJ1-2, the CDR3 gives the full variable domain: GAGVSQSPSNKVTEKGKDVELRCDPISGHTALYWYRQSLGQGLEFLIYFQGNSAPDKSGLPSDRFSAERTGGSVSTLTIQRTQQEDSAVYLCASSLSLTNYGYTFGSGTRLTVV.

The table lists this clonotype with a few counts. The chain couples TRBV3-1 to TRBJ2-7; the match to TRBD1 covers 8 bases. The junction had 3 bases not matched to a gene; V was cut back by 5 bases and J by 3 bases. The CDR3 is made up of 13 amino acids. CDR1 and CDR2 (germline): LGHDT, YNNKEL (reference sequence). The CDR3 region is CASSYGQGYEQYF. CDR3 nucleotides: TGTGCCAGCAGCTATGGACAGGGCTACGAGCAGTACTTC.